This passage covers 21 T cell receptor beta chains from one sample sequenced in a study of CD8 T cells in Susac syndrome. RNA, at about 0.5 to 1 ug, was reverse transcribed with random hexamers. TCRdb re-derived calls from the immunoSEQ multiplex PCR reads in MiXCR, one entry per CDR3 protein. Here the sample spans about 120,000 distinct CDR3 sequences, roughly 94% being singletons. The specimen was CD8+ T cells from PBMCs. These receptors originate from a human donor with Susac syndrome.

The chain employs TRBV9 and TRBJ2-2, with D possibly TRBD1 on 6 matching bases. The V and J ends lost 4 bases and 6 bases respectively, with 13 bases between them. The CDR3 totals 14 residues. Germline CDR1 and CDR2: SGDLS and YYNGEE. The CDR3 loop is CASSLQQGAGELFF. The CDR3 nucleotides read TGTGCCAGCAGCCTTCAACAGGGAGCCGGGGAGCTGTTTTTT.

The chain recombines TRBV6-2 or TRBV6-3 with TRBJ1-1; 8 bases are a match to TRBD1. The ends lost 7 bases at V and 5 bases at J; junction bases unmatched: 6. The CDR3 covers 13 residues. Per germline, CDR1 MNHEY and CDR2 SVGEGT. The CDR3 loop is CASTLTGGTEAFF. The CDR3, as DNA: TGTGCCAGCACCCTCACAGGGGGAACTGAAGCTTTCTTT.

This chain links TRBV23-1 with TRBJ1-5; D ambiguous. TRBV23-1 is recorded as an ORF, its role being uncertain. The CDR3 consists of 15 residues. Trimming shortened V by 0 bases and J by 4 bases, and 10 bases separated the two germline ends. CDR3 protein: CASSQSVGRNQPQHF. DNA for the CDR3: TGCGCCAGCAGTCAATCGGTGGGAAGAAATCAGCCCCAGCATTTT.

The rearrangement uses TRBV6-5 and TRBJ2-2, with D unclear. CDR3 size: 13 residues. Germline V gene data show CDR1 as MNHEY and CDR2 as SVGAGI. V was cut by 0 bases and J by 5 bases, with 4 bases left in between. CDR3 amino acids: CASSYSLTGELFF. Here the CDR3 DNA reads TGTGCCAGCAGTTACTCGTTGACCGGGGAGCTGTTTTTT.

V gene TRBV16 combines with J gene TRBJ2-7; D remains ambiguous. Germline V gives CDR1 KGHSY, CDR2 FQNENV. This CDR3 is 13 amino acids long. Trimming took 0 bases from V and 3 from J, leaving 6 bases between them. The DNA of the CDR3 is TGTGCCAGCAGCCAATCGCAAGGCTACGAGCAGTACTTC. The encoded protein is CASSQSQGYEQYF.

V is TRBV19 and J is TRBJ2-5; 10 bases line up with TRBD2. The CDR3 sequence is 14 residues long. V lost 5 bases to trimming and J lost 5 bases; unmatched junction nucleotides: 5. In germline, CDR1 is LNHDA, CDR2 SQIVND (reference sequence). CDR3 loop: CASSSGTSEETQYF. CDR3 coding DNA: TGTGCCAGTAGTTCCGGGACTAGCGAGGAGACCCAGTACTTC. Drawing the rest from reference TRBV19 and TRBJ2-5, the complete variable domain is DGGITQSPKYLFRKEGQNVTLSCEQNLNHDAMYWYRQDPGQGLRLIYYSQIVNDFQKGDIAEGYSVSREKKESFPLTVTSAQKNPTAFYLCASSSGTSEETQYFGPGTRLLVL.

This chain uses TRBV15 with TRBJ2-7, with D possibly called TRBD1 or TRBD2 (6 bases each). Germline CDR1 reads LNHNV; CDR2 reads YYDKDF (reference sequence). The CDR3 covers 15 residues. V was clipped by 0 bases and J by 4 bases, with 13 bases between them. The CDR3 DNA is TGTGCCACCAGCAGAGATGAGAGGGGGACTTACGAGCAGTACTTC. The encoded protein is CATSRDERGTYEQYF.

The chain has TRBV20-1 and TRBJ2-7; D is unresolved. The germline V gene has CDR1 DFQATT and CDR2 SNEGSKA (reference sequence). CDR3 length equals 11 residues. DNA of the CDR3: TGCAGCCGGGTATTTGGGTACGAGCAGTACTTC. Protein sequence: CSRVFGYEQYF.

The chain recombines TRBV15 with TRBJ1-5, with D hard to call. V was trimmed by 4 bases and J by 0 bases, leaving 1 base between them. The CDR3 consists of 12 residues. Germline CDR1 is LNHNV and CDR2 is YYDKDF (reference sequence). CDR3 sequence: CATSTSNQPQHF. The CDR3 region has the DNA TGTGCCACCAGCACTAGCAATCAGCCCCAGCATTTT.

This clonotype was observed a single time. V and J are TRBV7-2 and TRBJ2-1; no clear D gene. Germline loops: CDR1 SGHTA, CDR2 FQGNSA. The CDR3 contains 14 residues. The V end lost 6 bases, the J end lost 1 base, and 10 bases lay between the germline ends. CDR3 nucleotides: TGTGCCAGCAGTCGTACCAAATCCTACAATGAGCAGTTCTTC. This sequence encodes CASSRTKSYNEQFF.

The rearrangement joins TRBV20-1 to TRBJ2-3, with D possibly TRBD2 on 7 matching bases. Trimming cost V 0 bases and J 5 bases, with 15 bases left between them. The CDR3 length is 15 residues. Germline CDR1 is DFQATT and CDR2 is SNEGSKA (reference sequence). The CDR3 loop reads CSARDLRGGQDTQYF. DNA of the CDR3: TGCAGTGCTAGAGATTTGAGGGGGGGCCAAGATACGCAGTATTTT.

The chain carries TRBV3-1 and TRBJ2-4; D possibly corresponds to TRBD2 (5 bases). The CDR3 loop spans 13 amino acids. In germline, CDR1 is LGHDT, CDR2 YNNKEL (reference sequence). The V and J ends lost 3 bases and 8 bases respectively, with 11 bases between them. CDR3: CASSQDGEDIQYF. The CDR3 nucleotides read TGTGCCAGCAGCCAGGACGGGGAAGACATTCAGTACTTC. The entire variable domain, with the rest obtained from reference TRBV3-1 and TRBJ2-4, is as follows: DTAVSQTPKYLVTQMGNDKSIKCEQNLGHDTMYWYKQDSKKFLKIMFSYNNKELIINETVPNRFSPKSPDKAHLNLHINSLELGDSAVYFCASSQDGEDIQYFGAGTRLSVL.

The chain has TRBV9 and TRBJ1-1; 8 bases are a match to TRBD1. Germline V gene sequence: CDR1 SGDLS, CDR2 YYNGEE. J lost 1 base, V lost 4 bases, and 6 bases had no gene match. The CDR3 spans 15 residues. The CDR3 here is CASSYQGQGNTEAFF. In nucleotides, the CDR3 is TGTGCCAGCAGCTACCAAGGACAGGGGAACACTGAAGCTTTCTTT.

J is TRBJ2-7 and V is TRBV27; D is undetermined. The V end was cut by 3 bases, the J end by 1 base, with 7 bases between. Germline values: CDR1 MNHEY, CDR2 SMNVEV (reference sequence). This CDR3 comprises 13 residues. In DNA, the CDR3 is TGTGCCAGCAGTTTTACCGATTCCTACGAGCAGTACTTC. Residues: CASSFTDSYEQYF.

The chain employs TRBV27 and TRBJ2-1; D assignment may be TRBD1 or TRBD2 (5 bases each). The CDR3 is 16 residues long. The germline CDR1 and CDR2 sequences are MNHEY and SMNVEV (reference sequence). V was cut by 6 bases and J by 5 bases, with 20 bases left in between. The CDR3 region has the DNA TGTGCCAGCAGGCCCAGTCCGTCGGGGCCGAACAATGAGCAGTTCTTC. Amino acids: CASRPSPSGPNNEQFF.

The chain uses TRBV6-2 or TRBV6-3 and TRBJ2-1; D call uncertain. Trimming left V 2 bases short and J 0 bases short, with 8 bases between. The germline V gene encodes CDR1 MNHEY and CDR2 SVGEGT. The CDR3 has 15 amino acids. The CDR3 region has the DNA TGTGCCAGCAGTTACGAGCGTCGCTCCTACAATGAGCAGTTCTTC. This gives the protein CASSYERRSYNEQFF.

J is TRBJ1-2 and V is TRBV4-2, with TRBD1 identical over 10 bases. Trimming cost V 0 bases and J 2 bases; bases outside gene matches: 3. CDR1 and CDR2 from the germline V gene are LGHNA and YNFKEQ. The CDR3 extends over 16 amino acids. CDR3 DNA sequence: TGTGCCAGCAGCCAAGAATCGGGACAGGGGAACTATGGCTACACCTTC. Its translation is CASSQESGQGNYGYTF.

The chain is built from TRBV7-6 and TRBJ1-1, with D possibly matching TRBD1 (5 bases). This CDR3 spans 16 amino acids. With 1 base removed from V and 5 bases from J, the gap between germline ends came to 17 bases. Germline V gene data show CDR1 as SGHVS and CDR2 as FNYEAQ. The CDR3 spells CASSLERSRGFTEAFF. The CDR3 DNA reads as TGTGCCAGCAGCTTAGAGAGATCGAGGGGTTTTACTGAAGCTTTCTTT.

V gene TRBV5-1 combines with J gene TRBJ2-1; D not certain. The germline V gene has CDR1 SGHRS and CDR2 YFSETQ. V lost 4 bases, J lost 4 bases, and 9 bases lay in between. This CDR3 has 13 residues. The CDR3 reads CASSHQAYNEQFF. Here the CDR3 DNA reads TGCGCCAGCAGCCACCAGGCGTACAATGAGCAGTTCTTC.

This clonotype was counted once. Here the CDR3 DNA reads TGCGCCAGCAGCTTGGCCAGTGCGGGGGGATACGAGCAGTACTTC. This encodes CASSLASAGGYEQYF. The rearrangement joins TRBV5-1 to TRBJ2-7; 8 positions agree with TRBD2. The CDR3 sequence is 15 residues long. Germline V gene sequence: CDR1 SGHRS, CDR2 YFSETQ. With V trimmed by 0 bases and J by 4 bases, 6 bases remained unmatched.

There are a few counts of this clonotype. The chain carries TRBV29-1 and TRBJ2-7; D ambiguous. CDR1 SQVTM and CDR2 ANQGSEA come from the germline V gene. Trimming removed 3 bases at V and 3 bases at J, with 9 bases between. The CDR3 loop spans 12 amino acids. The CDR3 is CSVEVADYEQYF. In DNA form, the CDR3 reads TGCAGCGTTGAGGTCGCAGACTACGAGCAGTACTTC.